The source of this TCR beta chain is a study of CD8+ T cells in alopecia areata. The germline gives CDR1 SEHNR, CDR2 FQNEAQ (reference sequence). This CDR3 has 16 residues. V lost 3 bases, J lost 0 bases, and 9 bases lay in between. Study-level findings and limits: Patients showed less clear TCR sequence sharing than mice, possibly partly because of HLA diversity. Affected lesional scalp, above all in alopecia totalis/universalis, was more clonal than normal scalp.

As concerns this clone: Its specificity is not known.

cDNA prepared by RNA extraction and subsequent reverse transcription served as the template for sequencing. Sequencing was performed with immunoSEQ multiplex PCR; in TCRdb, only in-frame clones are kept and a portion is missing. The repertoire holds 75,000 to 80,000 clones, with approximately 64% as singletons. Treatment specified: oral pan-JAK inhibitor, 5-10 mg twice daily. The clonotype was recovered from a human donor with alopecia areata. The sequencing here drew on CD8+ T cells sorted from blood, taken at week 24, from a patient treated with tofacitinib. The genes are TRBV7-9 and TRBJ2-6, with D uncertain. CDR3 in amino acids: CASSFEGLSGANVLTF. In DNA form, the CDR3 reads TGTGCCAGCAGCTTTGAAGGGCTCTCTGGGGCCAACGTCCTGACTTTC.